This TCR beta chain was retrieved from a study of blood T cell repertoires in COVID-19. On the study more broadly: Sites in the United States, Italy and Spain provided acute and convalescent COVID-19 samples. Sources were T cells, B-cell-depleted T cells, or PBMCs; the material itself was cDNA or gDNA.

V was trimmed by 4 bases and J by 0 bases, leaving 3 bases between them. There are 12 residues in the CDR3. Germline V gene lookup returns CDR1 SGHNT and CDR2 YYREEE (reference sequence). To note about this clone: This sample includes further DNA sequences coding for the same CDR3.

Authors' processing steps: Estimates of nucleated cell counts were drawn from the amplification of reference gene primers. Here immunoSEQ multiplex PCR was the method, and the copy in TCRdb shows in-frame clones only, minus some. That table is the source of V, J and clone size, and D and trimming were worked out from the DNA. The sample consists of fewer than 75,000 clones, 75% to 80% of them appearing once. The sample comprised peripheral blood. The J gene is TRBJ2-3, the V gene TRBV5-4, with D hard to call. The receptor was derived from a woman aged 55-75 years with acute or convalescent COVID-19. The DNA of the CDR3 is TGTGCCAGCAGCCTTAGCACAGATACGCAGTATTTT. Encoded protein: CASSLSTDTQYF.